This TCR beta chain was captured by sequencing in a study of blood T cell repertoires in COVID-19. In the authors' methods: Amplification of reference gene primers provided the estimated nucleated cell counts. This table comes from immunoSEQ multiplex PCR, and its TCRdb copy is limited to in-frame clones, with some not included. The DNA was the basis for D and trimming; V, J and clone size are from that table. The data show over 250,000 clones, with 90% seen just once and roughly 1.1% held by the top ten. V was trimmed by 7 bases and J by 5 bases, leaving 11 bases between them. Germline assignment: CDR1 SEHNR and CDR2 FQNEAQ (reference sequence). There are 12 residues in the CDR3.

The specimen was PBMCs or T cells enriched from blood (not recorded which). The rearrangement uses TRBV7-9 and TRBJ1-1, with no clear D. The receptor's source is a woman in her 30s who had recovered from COVID-19. CDR3 protein: CASTKVHTEAFF. Here the CDR3 DNA reads TGTGCCAGCACCAAAGTACATACTGAAGCTTTCTTT.